This T cell receptor beta chain was identified during a study of T cell responses to AZD1222 COVID-19 vaccine (dated by TCRdb to the early 2020s). About the full investigation: TCR sequencing was performed for 230 to 250 trial participants, of whom about 200 were given two doses of AZD1222 and some 26 were given two doses of MenACWY control vaccine. Enrollment into the trials was organized by age into subgroups of 18-55, 56-69 and 70-plus years, and those subgroups contained roughly 140, 27 and 60 TCR-sequenced participants, respectively. Results the study describes overall, beyond this receptor: Because no samples from the day 14 peak response were available, repertoires could be characterized only after the peak T cell response. After two AZD1222 doses, spike-specific TCR breadth and depth were significantly higher than at day 0 and than in MenACWY recipients. Participants were mostly white British, with more females than males. The authors suggested clonal diversity may have been underestimated. Conclusions about previously exposed vaccinees are limited because only 5 or 6 AZD1222 recipients were SARS-CoV-2 seropositive at baseline. Vaccine-associated CD4 TCRs spanned the whole spike protein, with dominant responses in regions 160-218 and 743-854. Reportedly, almost half of the unique spike-specific TCRs recognized epitopes lying outside the regions that are mutated in the B.1.351 and B.1.1.7 variants. The 56-69-year group was small, and its depth increase did not reach significance, likely because of low power.

The CDR3 regions of human TCRbeta chains were analyzed by immunosequencing. As for how the authors treated the data: TCRs in the repertoires were compared against a reference library of SARS-CoV-2-specific TCRs that had been generated with the MIRA antigen-specificity platform. Breadth was defined as the fraction of unique TCRs that were SARS-CoV-2-associated, and depth was defined as the fraction of total T cells that were SARS-CoV-2-associated. Each spike-specific TCR was assigned to its reactive spike region and to a CD4 or CD8 class using the MIRA data. Log10-transformed breadth and depth values were compared by one-way ANOVA with Sidak's multiple comparisons tests. This immuneACCESS table, as held by TCRdb, lists in-frame sequences with V and J called but not all clones. Of the missing ones, under half trace to an unresolved V gene in checked studies; the others have no known cause. That table supplies the V and J calls and clone size; D and trimming were determined from the DNA. The sample table contains about 81,000 clones; only one count was recorded for approximately 90% of them. Together, the top ten hold 8% of the sample.

Explained via the paper, the time point label denotes: about 28 days (+/-7) after the second vaccine dose. AZD1222 recipients whose second dose came at about 4 weeks and those whose second dose came at about 12 weeks were combined into one group, since spike-specific TCR depth and breadth did not differ between the two schedules. The vaccinee samples were drawn from two UK trials, COV001 and COV002, one of which was a single-blind randomized controlled phase 2/3 trial testing AZD1222 (ChAdOx1 nCoV-19) in healthy adults. For TCRbeta chain sequencing, PBMC samples were collected from trial participants at day 0 and at day 28 after the second dose. The germline V gene yields MDHEN for CDR1 and SYDVKM for CDR2. Spanning cysteine to phenylalanine, the CDR3 consists of 17 amino acids. Only the CDR3 DNA stays, 51 bases, in frame from base 1. V and J are trimmed by 6 bases and 0 bases, and the gene matches miss 6 bases of the junction.

Note on this clone: Its antigen remains undetermined. No qualities accompany the bases; no much larger clone lies one base away.

The chain joins TRBV28 to TRBJ2-4; 12 bases in the junction line up with TRBD1. The source of this sequence is an adult who received the AZD1222 COVID-19 vaccine. The sequenced sample was peripheral blood, obtained 28 days after the second AZD1222 dose. The nucleotides read TGTGCCAGCAGGGGGACAGGGGGCGATGTAGCCAAAAACATTCAGTACTTC. It translates as CASRGTGGDVAKNIQYF.